This T cell receptor beta chain is from a study of shared clonotypes between healthy human individuals. About the study: Three CD4 naive, three CD4 memory, two CD8 naive and one CD8 memory plate were used per donor.

The table came from immunoSEQ multiplex PCR; TCRdb's copy has only in-frame clones and leaves some out. The profile shows some 300,000 clones, more than 60% of them singletons. Study conclusions and caveats: The naive CD4 repertoires of several donors were compared, and roughly 5% of clonotypes were shared. The small donor group covered limited genetic and exposure diversity.

This CDR3 spans 15 amino acids. With 4 bases clipped from V and 10 bases from J, the junction kept 10 bases outside the gene matches. About this clone itself: The antigen remains unidentified.

This TCR came from a man younger than 45 in good health. The sample comprised memory CD4+ T cells sorted from blood. Subset meaning: CD45RA-negative fraction. This chain links TRBV5-3 with TRBJ2-1; 11 bases align to TRBD2. Being an ORF, TRBV5-3 has a function that is uncertain. The CDR3 bases are TGTGCCAGAAGCCAAGTACTAGCGGGAGATGGGGAGCAGTTCTTC. Translation gives CARSQVLAGDGEQFF.